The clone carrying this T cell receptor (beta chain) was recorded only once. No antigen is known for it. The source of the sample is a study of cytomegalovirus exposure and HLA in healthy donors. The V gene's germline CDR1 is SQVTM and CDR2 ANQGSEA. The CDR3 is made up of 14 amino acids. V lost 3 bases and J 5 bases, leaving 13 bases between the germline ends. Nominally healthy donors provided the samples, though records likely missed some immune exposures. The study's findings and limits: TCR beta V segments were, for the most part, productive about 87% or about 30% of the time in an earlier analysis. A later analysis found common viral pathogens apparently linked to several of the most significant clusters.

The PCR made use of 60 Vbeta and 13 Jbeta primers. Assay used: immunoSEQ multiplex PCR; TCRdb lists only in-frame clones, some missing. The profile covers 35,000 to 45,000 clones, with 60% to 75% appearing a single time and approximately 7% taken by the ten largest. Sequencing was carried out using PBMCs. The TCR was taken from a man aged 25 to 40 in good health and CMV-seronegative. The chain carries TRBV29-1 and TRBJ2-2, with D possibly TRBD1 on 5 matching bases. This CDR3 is CSVDVDRVTGELFF. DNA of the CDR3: TGCAGCGTTGATGTAGACAGAGTAACCGGGGAGCTGTTTTTT.